This is a list of T cell receptor beta chains from one sample in a study of cytomegalovirus exposure and HLA in healthy donors. The table came from immunoSEQ multiplex PCR; TCRdb's copy has only in-frame clones and leaves some out. The data show 150,000 to 200,000 clones, with 75% to 85% seen just once and roughly 4.7% held by the top ten. Sequencing input: PBMCs. The receptors were gathered from a man aged 25 to 40 in good health and CMV-seronegative. The CDR3 runs from the conserved cysteine through the conserved F or W.

TRBJ2-2,TRBV19,15,CATRPLEGYTGELFF
TRBJ2-2,TRBV4-2,17,CASSQGDEGGNTGELFF
TRBJ1-1,TRBV28,12,CASSFRNTEAFF
TRBJ2-2,TRBV2,14,CAGLGRSVTGELFF
TRBJ2-7,TRBV5-4,16,CASSLALAGGPGEQYF
TRBJ2-7,TRBV6-1,15,CASSERGGSSHEQYF
TRBJ1-1,TRBV21-1,17,CASRRLNWERMNTEAFF
TRBJ2-3,TRBV9,18,CASSPTGLAGGLTDTQYF
TRBJ1-5,TRBV30,12,CAWSPGDQPQHF
TRBJ2-2,TRBV7-9,19,CASSLTGLAGGQYTGELFF
TRBJ1-1,TRBV28,14,CASSLRGGGTEAFF
TRBJ2-5,TRBV5-5,13,CASSFGQVETQYF
TRBJ1-1,TRBV6-5,15,CASSPIRYRGTEAFF
TRBJ2-3,TRBV11-2,15,CASSFIAGSTDTQYF
TRBJ2-5,TRBV7-7,12,CASSLDEGPQYF
TRBJ1-1,TRBV29-1,14,CSAWTGVFGTEAFF
TRBJ2-6,TRBV19,18,CASSIVGRGRSGANVLTF
TRBJ1-1,TRBV5-1,12,CASSLAGGKAFF
TRBJ2-2,TRBV28,13,CASSLDSTGELFF
TRBJ1-1,TRBV30,14,CAWSAQGVNTEAFF
TRBJ1-5,TRBV7-2,15,CASSSGQARNQPQHF
TRBJ2-7,TRBV4-1,15,CASSQDPGLGYEQYF
TRBJ1-1,TRBV28,15,CASSSWGEKNTEAFF
TRBJ2-1,TRBV7-6,16,CASSSQTSGKGNEQFF
TRBJ1-1,TRBV19,15,CATSSLTGPNTEAFF
TRBJ2-6,TRBV5-1,15,CASRLAGVGANVLTF
TRBJ1-5,TRBV7-2,13,CASSLVVRQPQHF
TRBJ1-1,TRBV7-9,14,CASSFGFGNTEAFF
TRBJ2-1,TRBV4-2,14,CASSQVIAGSEQFF
TRBJ2-2,TRBV4-1,16,CASSQDRWAQTGELFF
TRBJ1-1,TRBV6-5,13,CAAHREKDTEAFF
TRBJ1-3,TRBV30,14,CAWRPPGGGNTIYF
TRBJ2-7,TRBV6-1,13,CASGQGISYEQYF
TRBJ1-2,TRBV5-1,16,CASSLVPDRANYGYTF
TRBJ1-5,TRBV30,14,CAWSRTGSNQPQHF
TRBJ2-7,TRBV5-1,14,CASSLGLATYEQYF
TRBJ2-3,TRBV14,15,CASSQLIGDTDTQYF
TRBJ1-2,TRBV30,14,CAWSVQGGDVGYTF
TRBJ1-1,TRBV6-5,14,CASTTGWRDTEAFF
TRBJ1-5,TRBV9,16,CASTLWPSYSNQPQHF
TRBJ2-3,TRBV12-2,16,CASRYPGTGGTDTQYF
TRBJ1-2,TRBV9,14,CASSVGASDYGYTF
TRBJ2-3,TRBV6-1,16,CASSEFTPRRTDTQYF
TRBJ1-1,TRBV7-8,15,CASSSNRQGFHEAFF
TRBJ1-5,TRBV19,13,CASSIGSGMPQHF
TRBJ2-3,TRBV30,14,CAARKGLAADTQYF